The clone carrying this T cell receptor beta chain was counted ten times or more. What it recognizes is unknown. The data are from a study of post-analysis software for immune sequencing data. Points from the study as a whole: Included in a set of about five TRBV segments more frequent in patients than controls were TRBV5-6, TRBV5-1 and TRBV20-1.

The CDR3 has 13 amino acids. CDR1 is SGHTA and CDR2 is FQGNSA in the germline V gene. V shed 5 bases and J shed 7 bases, with 12 bases lying between them. Unique molecular identifiers tagged the TCR beta cDNA libraries. TCRdb passed the PCR reads through MiXCR, listing each CDR3 protein once. The sample consists of about 260,000 distinct CDR3 sequences, about 40% of them appearing once. This TCR was recovered from a girl under 18 with multiple sclerosis. The specimen sequenced was blood. J is TRBJ2-1 and V is TRBV7-2; D might be TRBD2 (5 bases). The DNA for the CDR3 is TGTGCCAGCAGCCCCCTTTCGGGGAATGAGCAGTTCTTC. Amino acid sequence: CASSPLSGNEQFF.